One sample yielded the 14 T cell receptor beta chains listed below, sequenced in a study of neoadjuvant anti-PD-1 for oral cavity cancer. Some clones are missing from TCRdb's copy, which holds only in-frame ones; the method was immunoSEQ multiplex PCR. The top ten hold 3% to 3.5% of the sample, which has under 15,000 clones, over 60% seen once. The time point: after neoadjuvant nivolumab, at surgical resection. The sample in question was PBMCs, obtained after nivolumab (anti-PD-1) treatment. Receptors originate from a person between 35 and 79 years old with oral cavity squamous cell carcinoma.

This clone has only a few counts. In DNA, the CDR3 is TGTGCCAGTAGTATACCCCCGGACGGGGCCAAGCAGTTCTTC. It codes for CASSIPPDGAKQFF. This rearrangement joins TRBV19 to TRBJ2-1; D tentatively fits TRBD1 or TRBD2 (5 bases each). Germline loops: CDR1 LNHDA, CDR2 SQIVND (reference sequence). This CDR3 spans 14 amino acids. Trimming removed 2 bases at V and 11 bases at J, with 16 bases between.

This rearrangement joins TRBV29-1 to TRBJ1-2, with a weak D call TRBD1 (5 bases). Germline loops: CDR1 SQVTM, CDR2 ANQGSEA. The CDR3 runs 11 residues. V gave up 5 bases and J gave up 7 bases, with 11 bases separating them. CDR3 coding DNA: TGCAGCGTTCAGGGTCAGGGTGGCTACACCTTC. Its translation is CSVQGQGGYTF. The full variable domain, its missing parts supplied by reference TRBV29-1 and TRBJ1-2, is SAVISQKPSRDICQRGTSLTIQCQVDSQVTMMFWYRQQPGQSLTLIATANQGSEATYESGFVIDKFPISRPNLTFSTLTVSNMSPEDSSIYLCSVQGQGGYTFGSGTRLTVV.

The rearrangement uses TRBV6-1 and TRBJ1-1, with a weak D call TRBD1 (6 bases). Germline assignment: CDR1 MNHNS and CDR2 SASEGT. CDR3 length equals 13 residues. The V and J ends lost 3 bases and 4 bases respectively, with 9 bases between them. DNA of the CDR3: TGTGCCAGCAGTGAGCAGGGGAGCACTGAAGCTTTCTTT. Its translation: CASSEQGSTEAFF.

By sample fraction, this clone is medium-sized. The chain uses TRBV30 and TRBJ2-3, with D perhaps matching TRBD2 (6 bases). Germline CDR1 and CDR2: GTSNPN and SVGIG (reference sequence). The CDR3 consists of 17 residues. The ends were cut back, 0 bases at V and 5 bases at J, with 21 bases in the middle. The CDR3, as DNA: TGTGCCTGGAGTGTAAACGGGAGAGCTGGGGGTGGAGATACGCAGTATTTT. As protein: CAWSVNGRAGGGDTQYF.

The rearrangement uses TRBV6-5 and TRBJ2-6, with a weak D call TRBD2 (6 bases). V was cut by 2 bases and J by 2 bases, with 10 bases left in between. The CDR3 length is 16 residues. In germline, CDR1 is MNHEY, CDR2 SVGAGI. DNA of the CDR3: TGTGCCAGCAGTTACGGCGGGATTACTGGGGCCAACGTCCTGACTTTC. Translating gives CASSYGGITGANVLTF.

In this sample, this clone turned up once. This sequence joins TRBV5-1 and TRBJ1-6; TRBD1 aligns across 7 bases. Trimming cost V 7 bases and J 0 bases; bases outside gene matches: 10. The germline V gene encodes CDR1 SGHRS and CDR2 YFSETQ. The CDR3 totals 17 residues. In nucleotides, the CDR3 is TGCGCCAGCCGAGGGGGACAGCTCGACTCCTATAATTCACCCCTCCACTTT. Translating gives CASRGGQLDSYNSPLHF. The full variable domain, in which reference TRBV5-1 and TRBJ1-6 provide the parts outside the CDR3, is KAGVTQTPRYLIKTRGQQVTLSCSPISGHRSVSWYQQTPGQGLQFLFEYFSETQRNKGNFPGRFSGRQFSNSRSEMNVSTLELGDSALYLCASRGGQLDSYNSPLHFGNGTRLTVT.

This chain links TRBV10-2 with TRBJ1-4, with D uncertain. The V end lost 6 bases, the J end lost 3 bases, and 14 bases lay between the germline ends. This CDR3 spans 15 amino acids. From germline, CDR1 is WSHSY and CDR2 SAAADI. The CDR3 nucleotides read TGCGCCAGCAGATCCGTGGGAGCGGCTAATGAAAAACTGTTTTTT. Residues: CASRSVGAANEKLFF.

The chain employs TRBV29-1 and TRBJ2-1; 8 bases match TRBD1. In germline, CDR1 is SQVTM, CDR2 ANQGSEA. The CDR3 contains 15 residues. V lost 4 bases to trimming and J lost 2 bases; unmatched junction nucleotides: 7. CDR3 protein: CSVGRDRSTYNEQFF. CDR3 nucleotides: TGCAGCGTTGGCCGGGACAGGTCAACCTACAATGAGCAGTTCTTC.

This clone has only a few counts. CDR3 protein: CASSLGGGEYGYTF. CDR3 in DNA: TGCGCCAGCAGCTTGGGGGGTGGCGAGTATGGCTACACCTTC. The J gene is TRBJ1-2, the V gene TRBV5-1; D call uncertain. Trimming removed 0 bases at V and 5 bases at J, with 11 bases between. CDR3 length equals 14 residues. In germline, CDR1 is SGHRS, CDR2 YFSETQ. The variable domain in full, with the rest retrieved from reference TRBV5-1 and TRBJ1-2, is KAGVTQTPRYLIKTRGQQVTLSCSPISGHRSVSWYQQTPGQGLQFLFEYFSETQRNKGNFPGRFSGRQFSNSRSEMNVSTLELGDSALYLCASSLGGGEYGYTFGSGTRLTVV.

The J gene is TRBJ1-2, the V gene TRBV5-1; the match to TRBD1 covers 7 bases. The junction had 23 bases not matched to a gene; V was cut back by 7 bases and J by 8 bases. The CDR3 extends over 17 amino acids. In germline, CDR1 is SGHRS, CDR2 YFSETQ. The CDR3 DNA sequence: TGCGCCAGCTCCCGGGAGGCCAGACAGGGAATGGTCGGCGGCTACACCTTC. It yields the protein CASSREARQGMVGGYTF.

The rearrangement links TRBV5-6 to TRBJ2-4; D remains ambiguous. V lost 0 bases to trimming and J lost 0 bases, with 4 bases between them. Germline CDR1 SGHDT, CDR2 YYEEEE. The CDR3 runs 14 residues. The CDR3 bases are TGTGCCAGCAGCTTGGACCTAGCCAAAAACATTCAGTACTTC. Its protein is CASSLDLAKNIQYF. The complete variable domain, with remaining parts taken from reference TRBV5-6 and TRBJ2-4, reads DAGVTQSPTHLIKTRGQQVTLRCSPKSGHDTVSWYQQALGQGPQFIFQYYEEEERQRGNFPDRFSGHQFPNYSSELNVNALLLGDSALYLCASSLDLAKNIQYFGAGTRLSVL.

The chain is built from TRBV7-9 and TRBJ1-2; TRBD1 is a possible D gene (5 bases). Germline V gene lookup returns CDR1 SEHNR and CDR2 FQNEAQ (reference sequence). CDR3 length equals 15 residues. V gave up 5 bases and J gave up 4 bases, with 17 bases separating them. In DNA form, the CDR3 reads TGTGCCAGCAGCCCTGGGGGGTCTTTGGGCTATGGCTACACCTTC. Protein product: CASSPGGSLGYGYTF.

The rearrangement uses TRBV6-6 and TRBJ2-4, with D perhaps TRBD2 (5 bases). The CDR3 runs 14 residues. The V and J ends lost 5 bases and 6 bases respectively, with 14 bases between them. The germline gives CDR1 MNHNY, CDR2 SVGAGI (reference sequence). CDR3 sequence: CASSPIRGTNIQYF. The CDR3 nucleotides are TGTGCCAGCAGTCCTATCCGGGGTACAAACATTCAGTACTTC.

This clone has just a few counts. V is TRBV18 and J is TRBJ1-1, with D maybe TRBD1 (6 bases). V lost 6 bases to trimming and J lost 5 bases, with 19 bases between them. The germline gives CDR1 KGHSH, CDR2 LQKENI. This CDR3 has 15 amino acids. CDR3 coding DNA: TGTGCCAGCTCCACCGTCGGGGGGGCGGGAACTGAAGCTTTCTTT. Its translation: CASSTVGGAGTEAFF.